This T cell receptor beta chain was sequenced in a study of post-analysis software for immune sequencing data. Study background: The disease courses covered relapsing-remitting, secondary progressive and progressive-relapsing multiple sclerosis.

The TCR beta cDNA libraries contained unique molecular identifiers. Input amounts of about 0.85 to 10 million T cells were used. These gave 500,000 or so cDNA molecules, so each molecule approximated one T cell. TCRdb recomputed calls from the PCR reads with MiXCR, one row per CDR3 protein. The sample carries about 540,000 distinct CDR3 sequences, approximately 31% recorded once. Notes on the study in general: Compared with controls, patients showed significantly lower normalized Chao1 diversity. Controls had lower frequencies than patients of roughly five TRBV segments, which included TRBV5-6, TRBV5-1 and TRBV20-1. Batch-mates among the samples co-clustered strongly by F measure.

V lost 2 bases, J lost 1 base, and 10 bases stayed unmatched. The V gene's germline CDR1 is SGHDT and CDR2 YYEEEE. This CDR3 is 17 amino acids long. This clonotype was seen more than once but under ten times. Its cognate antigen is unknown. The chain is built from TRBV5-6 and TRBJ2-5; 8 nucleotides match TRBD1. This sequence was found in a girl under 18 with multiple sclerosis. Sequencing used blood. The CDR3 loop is CASSLFWAGGGQETQYF. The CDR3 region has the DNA TGTGCCAGCAGCTTATTTTGGGCAGGGGGCGGCCAAGAGACCCAGTACTTC.